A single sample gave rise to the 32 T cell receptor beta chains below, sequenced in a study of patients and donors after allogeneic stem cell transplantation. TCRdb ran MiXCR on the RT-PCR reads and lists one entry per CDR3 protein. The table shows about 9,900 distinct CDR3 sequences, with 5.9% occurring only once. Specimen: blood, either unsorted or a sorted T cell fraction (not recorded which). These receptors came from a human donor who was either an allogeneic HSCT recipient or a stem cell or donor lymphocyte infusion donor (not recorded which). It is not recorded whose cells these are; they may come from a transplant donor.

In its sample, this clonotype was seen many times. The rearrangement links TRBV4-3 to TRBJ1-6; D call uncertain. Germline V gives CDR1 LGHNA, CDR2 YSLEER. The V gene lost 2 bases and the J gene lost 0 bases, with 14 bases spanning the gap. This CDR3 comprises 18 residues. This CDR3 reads CASSQHMRSSSYNSPLHF. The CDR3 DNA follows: TGCGCCAGCAGCCAACACATGAGGAGTAGCTCCTATAATTCACCCCTCCACTTT.

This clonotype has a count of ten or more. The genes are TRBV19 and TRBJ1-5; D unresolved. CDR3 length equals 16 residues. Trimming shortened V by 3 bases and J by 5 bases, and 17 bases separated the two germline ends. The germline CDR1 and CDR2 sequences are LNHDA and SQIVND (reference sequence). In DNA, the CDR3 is TGTGCCAGTAGTATGATAGCGAATCTAATACATCAGCCCCAGCATTTT. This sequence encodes CASSMIANLIHQPQHF.

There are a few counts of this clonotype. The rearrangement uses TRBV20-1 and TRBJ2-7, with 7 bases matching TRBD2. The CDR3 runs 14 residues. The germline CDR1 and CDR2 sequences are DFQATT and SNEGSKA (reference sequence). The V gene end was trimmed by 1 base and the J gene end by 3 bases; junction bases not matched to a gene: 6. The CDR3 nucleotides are TGCAGTGCTAGAGCCCCTAGCGGCAGCTACGAGCAGTACTTC. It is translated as CSARAPSGSYEQYF.

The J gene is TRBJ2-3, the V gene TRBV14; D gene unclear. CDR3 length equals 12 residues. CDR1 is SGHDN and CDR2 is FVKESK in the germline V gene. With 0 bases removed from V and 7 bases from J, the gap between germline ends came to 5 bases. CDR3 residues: CASSQETHTQYF. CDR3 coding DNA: TGTGCCAGCAGCCAAGAGACACATACGCAGTATTTT. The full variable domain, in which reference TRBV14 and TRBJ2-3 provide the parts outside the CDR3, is EAGVTQFPSHSVIEKGQTVTLRCDPISGHDNLYWYRRVMGKEIKFLLHFVKESKQDESGMPNNRFLAERTGGTYSTLKVQPAELEDSGVYFCASSQETHTQYFGPGTRLTVL.

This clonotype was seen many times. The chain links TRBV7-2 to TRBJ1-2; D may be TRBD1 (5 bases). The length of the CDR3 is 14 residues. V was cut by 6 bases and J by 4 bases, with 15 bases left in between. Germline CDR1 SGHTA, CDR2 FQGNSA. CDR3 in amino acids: CASRSRAHRYGYTF. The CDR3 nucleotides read TGTGCCAGCAGGTCCAGGGCCCACCGCTATGGCTACACCTTC.

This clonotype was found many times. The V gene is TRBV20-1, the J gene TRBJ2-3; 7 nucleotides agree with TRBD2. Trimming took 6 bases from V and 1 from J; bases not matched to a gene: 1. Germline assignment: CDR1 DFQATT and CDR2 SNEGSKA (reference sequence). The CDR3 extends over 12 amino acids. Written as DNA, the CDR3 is TGCAGTGCCGCGGGGGGCACAGATACGCAGTATTTT. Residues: CSAAGGTDTQYF.

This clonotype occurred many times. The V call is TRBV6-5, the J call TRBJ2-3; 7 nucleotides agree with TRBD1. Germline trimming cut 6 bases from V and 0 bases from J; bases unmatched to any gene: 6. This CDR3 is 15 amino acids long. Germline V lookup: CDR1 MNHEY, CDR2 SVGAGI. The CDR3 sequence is CASSRDRPSTDTQYF. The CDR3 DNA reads TGTGCCAGCAGCCGGGACAGACCTAGCACAGATACGCAGTATTTT.

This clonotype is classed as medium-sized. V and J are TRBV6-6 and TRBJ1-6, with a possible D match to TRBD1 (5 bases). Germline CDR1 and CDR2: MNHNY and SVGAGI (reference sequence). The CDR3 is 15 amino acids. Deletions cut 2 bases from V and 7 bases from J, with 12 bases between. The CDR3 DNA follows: TGTGCCAGCAGTTACCGCCGGGACCGGAATTCACCCCTCCACTTT. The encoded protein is CASSYRRDRNSPLHF.

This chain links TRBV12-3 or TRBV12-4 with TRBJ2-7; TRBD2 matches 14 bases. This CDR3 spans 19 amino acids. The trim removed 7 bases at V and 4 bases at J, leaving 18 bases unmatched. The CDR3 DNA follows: TGTGCCAGCACCCTTTCCCGACTAGCGGGAGGGTTAATAGGGTACGAGCAGTACTTC. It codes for CASTLSRLAGGLIGYEQYF.

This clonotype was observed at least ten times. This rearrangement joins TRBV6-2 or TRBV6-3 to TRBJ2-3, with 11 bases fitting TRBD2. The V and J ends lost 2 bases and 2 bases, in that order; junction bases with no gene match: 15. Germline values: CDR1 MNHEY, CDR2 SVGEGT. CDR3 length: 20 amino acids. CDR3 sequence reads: CASSYPSRSTSGRHTDTQYF. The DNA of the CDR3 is TGTGCCAGCAGTTACCCATCCCGATCAACTAGCGGGAGACACACAGATACGCAGTATTTT.

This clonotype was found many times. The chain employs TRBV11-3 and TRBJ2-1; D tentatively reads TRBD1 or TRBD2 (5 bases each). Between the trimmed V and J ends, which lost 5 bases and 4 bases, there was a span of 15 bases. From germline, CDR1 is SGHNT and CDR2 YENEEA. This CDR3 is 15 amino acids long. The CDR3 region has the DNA TGTGCCAGCAGCCATAGGACTGACAGTTACAATGAGCAGTTCTTC. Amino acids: CASSHRTDSYNEQFF.

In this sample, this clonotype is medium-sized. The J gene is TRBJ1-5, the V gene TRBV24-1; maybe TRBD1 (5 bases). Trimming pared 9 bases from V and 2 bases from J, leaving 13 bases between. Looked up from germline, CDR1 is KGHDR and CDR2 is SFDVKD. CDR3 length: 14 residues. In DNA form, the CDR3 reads TGTGCCACCGCCAAGGGGCCGGGCAATCAGCCCCAGCATTTT. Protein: CATAKGPGNQPQHF.

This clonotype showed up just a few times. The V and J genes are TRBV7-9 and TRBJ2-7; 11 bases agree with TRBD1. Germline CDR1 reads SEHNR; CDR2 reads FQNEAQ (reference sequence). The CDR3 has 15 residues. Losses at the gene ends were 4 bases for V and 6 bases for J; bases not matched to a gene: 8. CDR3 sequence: CASSSLAGQGGEQYF. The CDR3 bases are TGTGCCAGCAGCTCGTTAGCGGGACAGGGGGGCGAGCAGTACTTC.

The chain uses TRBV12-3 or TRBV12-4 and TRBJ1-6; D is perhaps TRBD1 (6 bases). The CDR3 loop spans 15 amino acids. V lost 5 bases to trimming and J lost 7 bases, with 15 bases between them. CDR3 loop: CASSPQGTPNSPLHF. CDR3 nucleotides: TGTGCCAGCAGTCCCCAGGGGACGCCAAATTCACCCCTCCACTTT.

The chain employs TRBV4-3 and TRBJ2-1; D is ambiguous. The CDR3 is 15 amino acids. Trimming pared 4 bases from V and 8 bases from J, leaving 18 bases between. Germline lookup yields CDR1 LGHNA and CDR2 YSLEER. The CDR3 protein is CASSLTISASDEQFF. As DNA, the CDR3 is TGCGCCAGCAGCCTGACCATATCGGCTTCGGATGAGCAGTTCTTC.

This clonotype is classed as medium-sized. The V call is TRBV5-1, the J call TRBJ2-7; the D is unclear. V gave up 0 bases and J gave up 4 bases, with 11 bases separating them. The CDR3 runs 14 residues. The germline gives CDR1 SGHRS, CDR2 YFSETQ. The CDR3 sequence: CASSLEAETYEQYF. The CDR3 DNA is TGCGCCAGCAGCTTGGAGGCGGAGACATACGAGCAGTACTTC.

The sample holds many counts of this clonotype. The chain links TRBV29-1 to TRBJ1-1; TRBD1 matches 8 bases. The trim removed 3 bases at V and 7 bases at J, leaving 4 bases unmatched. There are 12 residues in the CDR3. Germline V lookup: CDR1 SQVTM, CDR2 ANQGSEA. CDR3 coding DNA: TGCAGCGTTGAGGGACAGGTAATTGAAGCTTTCTTT. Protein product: CSVEGQVIEAFF.

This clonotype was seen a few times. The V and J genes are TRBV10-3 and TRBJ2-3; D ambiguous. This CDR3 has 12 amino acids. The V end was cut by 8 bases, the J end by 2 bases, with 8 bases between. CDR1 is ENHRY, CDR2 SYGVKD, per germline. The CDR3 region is CAIGETTDTQYF. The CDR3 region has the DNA TGTGCCATCGGAGAGACCACAGATACGCAGTATTTT.

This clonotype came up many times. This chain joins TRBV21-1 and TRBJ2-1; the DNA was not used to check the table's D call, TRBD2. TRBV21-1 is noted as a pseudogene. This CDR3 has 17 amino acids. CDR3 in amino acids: CASSTRKREGSYNEQFF. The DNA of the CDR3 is TGTGCCAGCAGCACCCGGAAGCGGGAGGGCTCCTACAATGAGCAGTTCTTC.

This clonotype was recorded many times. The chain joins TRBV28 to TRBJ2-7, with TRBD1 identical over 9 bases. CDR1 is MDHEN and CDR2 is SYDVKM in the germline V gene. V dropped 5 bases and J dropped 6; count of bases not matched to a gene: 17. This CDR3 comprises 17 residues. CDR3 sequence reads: CASSLSGTGWILSEQYF. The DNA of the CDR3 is TGTGCCAGCAGTCTATCCGGGACAGGGTGGATATTAAGCGAGCAGTACTTC.

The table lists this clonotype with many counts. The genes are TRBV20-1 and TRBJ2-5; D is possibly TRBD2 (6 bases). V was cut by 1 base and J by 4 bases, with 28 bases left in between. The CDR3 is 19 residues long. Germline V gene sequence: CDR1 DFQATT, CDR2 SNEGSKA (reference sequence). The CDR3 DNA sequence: TGCAGTGCTAGAGCCCCCCTGCGCCGGGACTCGCCCTTCCTAGAGACCCAGTACTTC. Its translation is CSARAPLRRDSPFLETQYF.

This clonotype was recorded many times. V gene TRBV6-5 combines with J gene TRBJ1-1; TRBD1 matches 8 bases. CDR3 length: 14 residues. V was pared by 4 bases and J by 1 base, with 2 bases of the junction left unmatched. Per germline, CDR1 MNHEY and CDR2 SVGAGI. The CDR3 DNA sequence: TGTGCCAGCAGTTTGGGACAGGCGAACACTGAAGCTTTCTTT. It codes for CASSLGQANTEAFF.

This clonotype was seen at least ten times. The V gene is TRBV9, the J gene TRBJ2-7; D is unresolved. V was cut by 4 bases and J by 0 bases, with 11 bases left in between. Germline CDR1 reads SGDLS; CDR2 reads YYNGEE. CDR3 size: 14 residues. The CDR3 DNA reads TGTGCCAGCAGCCCCCTTCCGAGCTCCTACGAGCAGTACTTC. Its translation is CASSPLPSSYEQYF.

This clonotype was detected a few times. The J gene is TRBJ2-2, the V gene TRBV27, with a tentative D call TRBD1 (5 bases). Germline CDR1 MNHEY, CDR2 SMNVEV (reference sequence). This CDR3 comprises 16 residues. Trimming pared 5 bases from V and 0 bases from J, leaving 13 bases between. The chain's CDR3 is CASSRNRRPNTGELFF. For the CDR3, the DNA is TGTGCCAGCAGTAGAAACAGGAGACCGAACACCGGGGAGCTGTTTTTT.

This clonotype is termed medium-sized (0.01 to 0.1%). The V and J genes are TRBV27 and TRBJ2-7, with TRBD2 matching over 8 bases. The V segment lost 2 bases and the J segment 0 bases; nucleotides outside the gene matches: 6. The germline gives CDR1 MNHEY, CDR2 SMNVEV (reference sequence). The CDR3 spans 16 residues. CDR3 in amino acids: CASSLRPSGPSYEQYF. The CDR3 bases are TGTGCCAGCAGTTTACGGCCTAGCGGGCCCTCCTACGAGCAGTACTTC.

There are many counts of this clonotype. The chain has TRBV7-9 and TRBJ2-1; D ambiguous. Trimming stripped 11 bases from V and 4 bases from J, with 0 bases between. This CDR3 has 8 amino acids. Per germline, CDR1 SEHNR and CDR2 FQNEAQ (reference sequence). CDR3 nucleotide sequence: TGTGCCTACAATGAGCAGTTCTTC. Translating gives CAYNEQFF.

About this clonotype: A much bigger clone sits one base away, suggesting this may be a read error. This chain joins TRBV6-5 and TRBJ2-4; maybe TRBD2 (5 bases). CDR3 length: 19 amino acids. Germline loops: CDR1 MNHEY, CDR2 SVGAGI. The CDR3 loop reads CASSYSRDPRAIAKIIQYF. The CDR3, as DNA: TGTGCCAGCAGTTACTCTCGGGATCCTAGAGCTATAGCCAAAATCATTCAGTACTTC.

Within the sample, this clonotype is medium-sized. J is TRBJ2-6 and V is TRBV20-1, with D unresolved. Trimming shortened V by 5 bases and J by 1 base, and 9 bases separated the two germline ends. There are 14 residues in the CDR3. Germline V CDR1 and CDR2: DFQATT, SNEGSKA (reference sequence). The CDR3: CSAPFVSGANVLTF. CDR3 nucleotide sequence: TGCAGTGCTCCCTTTGTATCTGGGGCCAACGTCCTGACTTTC.

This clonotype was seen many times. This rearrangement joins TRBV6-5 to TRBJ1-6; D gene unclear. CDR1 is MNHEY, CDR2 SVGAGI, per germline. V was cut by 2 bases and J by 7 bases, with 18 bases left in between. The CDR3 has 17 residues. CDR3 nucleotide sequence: TGTGCCAGCAGTTACCAAACCGGACGGAGAATAAATTCACCCCTCCACTTT. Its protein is CASSYQTGRRINSPLHF.

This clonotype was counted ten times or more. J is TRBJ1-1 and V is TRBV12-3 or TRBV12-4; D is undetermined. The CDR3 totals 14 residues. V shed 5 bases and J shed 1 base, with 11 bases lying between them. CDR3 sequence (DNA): TGTGCCAGCAGTAGGTACACGACGAACACTGAAGCTTTCTTT. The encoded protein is CASSRYTTNTEAFF.

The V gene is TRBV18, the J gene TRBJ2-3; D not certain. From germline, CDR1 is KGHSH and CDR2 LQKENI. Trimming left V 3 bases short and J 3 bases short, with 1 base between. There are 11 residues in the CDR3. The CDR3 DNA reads TGTGCCAGCTCACCGACAGATACGCAGTATTTT. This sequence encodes CASSPTDTQYF.

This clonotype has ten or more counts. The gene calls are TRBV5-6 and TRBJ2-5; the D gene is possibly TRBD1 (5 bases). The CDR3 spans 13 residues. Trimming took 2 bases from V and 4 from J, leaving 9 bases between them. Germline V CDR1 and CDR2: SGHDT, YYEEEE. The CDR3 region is CASSFEGVETQYF. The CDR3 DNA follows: TGTGCCAGCAGCTTTGAAGGGGTAGAGACCCAGTACTTC.